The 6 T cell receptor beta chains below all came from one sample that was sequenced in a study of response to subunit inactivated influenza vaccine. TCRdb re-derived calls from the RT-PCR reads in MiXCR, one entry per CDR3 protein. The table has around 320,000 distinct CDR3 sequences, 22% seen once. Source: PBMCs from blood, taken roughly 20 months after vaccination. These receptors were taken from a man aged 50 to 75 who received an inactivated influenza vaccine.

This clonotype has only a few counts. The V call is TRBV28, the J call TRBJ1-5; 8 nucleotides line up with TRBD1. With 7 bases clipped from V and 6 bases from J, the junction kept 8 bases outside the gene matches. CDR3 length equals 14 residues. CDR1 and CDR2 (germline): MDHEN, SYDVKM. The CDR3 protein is CASNKDRGGQPQHF. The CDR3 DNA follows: TGTGCCAGCAACAAAGACAGGGGTGGTCAGCCCCAGCATTTT. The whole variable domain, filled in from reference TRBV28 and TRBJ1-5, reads DVKVTQSSRYLVKRTGEKVFLECVQDMDHENMFWYRQDPGLGLRLIYFSYDVKMKEKGDIPEGYSVSREKKERFSLILESASTNQTSMYLCASNKDRGGQPQHFGDGTRLSIL.

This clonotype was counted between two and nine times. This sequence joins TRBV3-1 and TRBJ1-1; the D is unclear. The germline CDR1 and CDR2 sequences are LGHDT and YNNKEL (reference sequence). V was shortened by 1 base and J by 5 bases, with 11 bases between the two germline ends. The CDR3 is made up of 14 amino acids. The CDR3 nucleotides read TGTGCCAGCAGCCAAGCTCGGGATGATACTGAAGCTTTCTTT. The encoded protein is CASSQARDDTEAFF. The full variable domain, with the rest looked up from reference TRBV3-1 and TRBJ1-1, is DTAVSQTPKYLVTQMGNDKSIKCEQNLGHDTMYWYKQDSKKFLKIMFSYNNKELIINETVPNRFSPKSPDKAHLNLHINSLELGDSAVYFCASSQARDDTEAFFGQGTRLTVV.

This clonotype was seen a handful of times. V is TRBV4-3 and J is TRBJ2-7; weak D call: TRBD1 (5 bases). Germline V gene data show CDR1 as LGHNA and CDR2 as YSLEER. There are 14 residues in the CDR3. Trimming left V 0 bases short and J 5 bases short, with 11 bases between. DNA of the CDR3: TGCGCCAGCAGCCAAGAAAGCCAGGGCCACGAGCAGTACTTC. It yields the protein CASSQESQGHEQYF.

CDR3 in DNA: TGTGCCAGCAGTTCCCACCCGACATCTTCACCCCTCCACTTT. Its protein is CASSSHPTSSPLHF. This chain uses TRBV28 with TRBJ1-6; D remains unclear. V was trimmed by 4 bases and J by 9 bases, leaving 13 bases between them. The germline gives CDR1 MDHEN, CDR2 SYDVKM. There are 14 residues in the CDR3.

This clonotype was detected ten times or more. The CDR3 loop is CASSQDVRVIGYGYTF. Written as DNA, the CDR3 is TGCGCCAGCAGCCAAGATGTTAGGGTTATTGGCTATGGCTACACCTTC. The chain joins TRBV4-3 to TRBJ1-2, with D hard to call. Trimming left V 0 bases short and J 4 bases short, with 15 bases between. Germline-derived CDR1 and CDR2 are LGHNA and YSLEER. CDR3 size: 16 residues.

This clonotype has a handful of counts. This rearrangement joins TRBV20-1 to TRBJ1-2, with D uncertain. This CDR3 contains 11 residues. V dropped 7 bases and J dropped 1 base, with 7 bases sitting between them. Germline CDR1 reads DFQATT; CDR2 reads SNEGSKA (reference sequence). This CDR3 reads CSVTDNYGYTF. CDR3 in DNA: TGCAGTGTCACAGATAACTATGGCTACACCTTC.